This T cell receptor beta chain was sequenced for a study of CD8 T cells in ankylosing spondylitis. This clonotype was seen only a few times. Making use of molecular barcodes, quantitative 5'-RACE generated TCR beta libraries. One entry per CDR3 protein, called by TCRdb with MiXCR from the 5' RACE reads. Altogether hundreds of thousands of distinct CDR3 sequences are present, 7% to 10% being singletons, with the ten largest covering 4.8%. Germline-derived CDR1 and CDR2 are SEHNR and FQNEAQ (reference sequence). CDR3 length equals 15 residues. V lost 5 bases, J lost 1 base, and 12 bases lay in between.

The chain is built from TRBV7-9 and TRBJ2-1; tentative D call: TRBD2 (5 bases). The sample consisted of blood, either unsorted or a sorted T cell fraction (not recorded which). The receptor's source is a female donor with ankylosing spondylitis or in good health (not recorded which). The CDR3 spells CASSPGRGSYNEQFF. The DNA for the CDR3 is TGTGCCAGCAGCCCTGGGAGAGGGTCCTACAATGAGCAGTTCTTC. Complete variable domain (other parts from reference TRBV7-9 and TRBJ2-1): DTGVSQNPRHKITKRGQNVTFRCDPISEHNRLYWYRQTLGQGPEFLTYFQNEAQLEKSRLLSDRFSAERPKGSFSTLEIQRTEQGDSAMYLCASSPGRGSYNEQFFGPGTRLTVL.